The TCR beta chain under discussion was sequenced for a study of CD8+CD57+ T cells in acquired aplastic anemia. About the study: The average for DNA from sorted CD4+ and CD8+ cells was 3 to 3.5 ug. General study results and limits: Patients and controls had in common 25 to 30 CD8+ CDR3 sequences.

V gave up 5 bases and J gave up 0 bases; unmatched junction bases: 11. CDR3 length: 19 amino acids. The germline CDR1 and CDR2 sequences are SGHTA and FQGNSA. As to this clonotype: No antigen is known for it.

Patients who underwent sequencing had shown CD8+CD57+ cell expansion by flow cytometry. Severe acquired aplastic anemia was present in every patient. Patients were treatment-naive when blood was sampled. Genomic DNA served as template for TCR beta VDJ and CDR3 profiling. One entry per CDR3 protein results from TCRdb running MiXCR on the reads. The sample has about 160,000 distinct CDR3 sequences, 45% to 55% seen once; the top ten hold 2.5% to 3.5%. The TCR originated in a human donor with aplastic anemia. Sequencing was done on a sample of sorted CD4+, CD8+, or CD8+CD57+ T cells (not recorded which) from PBMCs. The chain combines TRBV7-2 with TRBJ2-6; 9 nucleotides line up with TRBD1. The CDR3 DNA follows: TGTGCCAGCAGCCCTTCCGGACAGGGGTCCCTCTCTGGGGCCAACGTCCTGACTTTC. Translation gives CASSPSGQGSLSGANVLTF. Looking up the rest from reference TRBV7-2 and TRBJ2-6 gives the full variable domain: GAGVSQSPSNKVTEKGKDVELRCDPISGHTALYWYRQSLGQGLEFLIYFQGNSAPDKSGLPSDRFSAERTGGSVSTLTIQRTQQEDSAVYLCASSPSGQGSLSGANVLTFGAGSRLTVL.